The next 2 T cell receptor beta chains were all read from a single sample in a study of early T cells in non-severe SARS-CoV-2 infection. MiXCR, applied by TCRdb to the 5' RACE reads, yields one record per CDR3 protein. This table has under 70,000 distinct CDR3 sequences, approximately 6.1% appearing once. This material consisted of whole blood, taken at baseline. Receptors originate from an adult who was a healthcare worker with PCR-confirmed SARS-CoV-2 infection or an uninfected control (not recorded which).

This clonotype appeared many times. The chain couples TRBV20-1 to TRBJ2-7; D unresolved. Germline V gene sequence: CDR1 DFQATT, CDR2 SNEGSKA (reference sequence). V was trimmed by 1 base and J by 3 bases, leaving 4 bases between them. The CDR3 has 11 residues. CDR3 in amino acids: CSARADYEQYF. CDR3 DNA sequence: TGCAGTGCTAGAGCGGACTACGAGCAGTACTTC.

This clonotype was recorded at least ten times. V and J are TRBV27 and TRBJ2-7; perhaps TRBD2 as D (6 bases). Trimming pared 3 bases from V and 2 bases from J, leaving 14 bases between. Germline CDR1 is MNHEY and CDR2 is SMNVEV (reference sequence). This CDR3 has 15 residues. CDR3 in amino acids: CASSFTGGATYEQYF. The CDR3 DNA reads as TGTGCCAGCAGTTTTACCGGGGGAGCCACCTACGAGCAGTACTTC.